These 21 T cell receptor beta chains share one sample of origin, sequenced in a study of blood T cell repertoires in COVID-19. Clones were read by immunoSEQ multiplex PCR, and TCRdb kept only the in-frame ones, dropping some. Of approximately 200,000 clones in the sample, approximately 84% were seen once. Material for sequencing was PBMCs or T cells enriched from blood (not recorded which). These receptors all come from a woman in her twenties or thirties who had recovered from COVID-19.

The J gene is TRBJ1-5, the V gene TRBV28; D is possibly TRBD1 (6 bases). With 6 bases removed from V and 0 bases from J, the gap between germline ends came to 12 bases. Germline values: CDR1 MDHEN, CDR2 SYDVKM. The CDR3 length is 15 residues. This CDR3 is CASSPGTPSNQPQHF. In DNA, the CDR3 is TGTGCCAGCAGCCCCGGGACACCTAGCAATCAGCCCCAGCATTTT.

In regard to this clone: Compared with germline, one end of the junction differs, possibly owing to a read error. The V call is TRBV18, the J call TRBJ1-1, with TRBD1 matching over 10 bases. This CDR3 contains 15 residues. Germline V gene sequence: CDR1 KGHSH, CDR2 LQKENI. In DNA, the CDR3 is TGTGCCAGCTCTCCACGACAGGGGGCGCGTACTGAAGCTTTCTTT. This sequence encodes CASSPRQGARTEAFF.

The chain employs TRBV18 and TRBJ2-7; perhaps TRBD2 as D (6 bases). Germline V CDR1 and CDR2: KGHSH, LQKENI. Trimming shortened V by 6 bases and J by 4 bases, and 13 bases separated the two germline ends. The CDR3 length is 13 residues. CDR3 coding DNA: TGTGCCAGCTCCCCGGGGGACCGATACGAGCAGTACGTC. Amino acids: CASSPGDRYEQYV.

The J gene is TRBJ2-3, the V gene TRBV2, with D unclear. The length of the CDR3 is 14 residues. CDR1 and CDR2 (germline): SNHLY, FYNNEI. The V gene lost 7 bases and the J gene lost 3 bases, with 14 bases spanning the gap. The DNA of the CDR3 is TGTGCCAGCAACCTGGGTAGCCAAACAGATACGCAGTATTTT. This sequence encodes CASNLGSQTDTQYF.

J is TRBJ2-3 and V is TRBV28; the D gene is possibly TRBD1 (6 bases). Looked up from germline, CDR1 is MDHEN and CDR2 is SYDVKM. The V end was cut by 6 bases, the J end by 7 bases, with 17 bases between. The CDR3 length is 14 residues. CDR3 in DNA: TGTGCCAGCAGCCTCAGGGGCGAGAGATATACGCAGTATTTT. This sequence encodes CASSLRGERYTQYF.

The chain combines TRBV6-5 with TRBJ2-1; the D gene is possibly TRBD2 (6 bases). This CDR3 is built from 15 residues. V lost 6 bases and J lost 6, with 18 bases in between. Germline CDR1 reads MNHEY; CDR2 reads SVGAGI. The CDR3 reads CASRLEAGRGNEQFF. In nucleotides, the CDR3 is TGTGCCAGCAGGTTGGAGGCGGGAAGGGGCAATGAGCAGTTCTTC.

The V and J genes are TRBV4-2 and TRBJ2-7; 13 positions match TRBD2. The V gene's germline CDR1 is LGHNA and CDR2 YNFKEQ. The CDR3 covers 14 residues. J gave up 6 bases and V 3 bases, and 2 bases lay outside the gene matches. CDR3 nucleotide sequence: TGTGCCAGCAGCCAGGGACTAGCGGGGACCGAGCAGTACTTC. This gives the protein CASSQGLAGTEQYF.

The chain links TRBV28 to TRBJ1-6; 7 bases agree with TRBD1. The germline V gene encodes CDR1 MDHEN and CDR2 SYDVKM. Germline trimming cut 6 bases from V and 7 bases from J; bases unmatched to any gene: 3. The CDR3 spans 13 residues. CDR3 DNA sequence: TGTGCCAGCAGGGGACAGAGCAATTCACCCCTCCACTTT. Protein product: CASRGQSNSPLHF.

This sequence joins TRBV5-1 and TRBJ2-2; 12 positions agree with TRBD2. The V gene's germline CDR1 is SGHRS and CDR2 YFSETQ. V lost 1 base, J lost 6 bases, and 4 bases stayed unmatched. The CDR3 runs 16 residues. The CDR3 region has the DNA TGCGCCAGCAGCTTGCGACTAGCGGGAGCCGCCGGGGAGCTGTTTTTT. It yields the protein CASSLRLAGAAGELFF.

As regards this clone: At one end, the junction sequence differs from germline, possibly due to a read error. This rearrangement joins TRBV19 to TRBJ1-2; D is uncertain. The CDR3 has 16 amino acids. Germline lookup yields CDR1 LNHDA and CDR2 SQIVND (reference sequence). The CDR3 coding sequence is TGTGCCAGTAGTATAGATGGCCGGGGAGTTTTCTATAGCTACACCTTC. Amino acids: CASSIDGRGVFYSYTF.

The gene calls are TRBV25-1 and TRBJ1-6; the D gene is possibly TRBD1 (5 bases). V was trimmed by 1 base and J by 5 bases, leaving 9 bases between them. The germline V gene encodes CDR1 MGHDK and CDR2 SYGVNS. This CDR3 comprises 15 residues. CDR3 loop: CASSEFRGDNSPLHF. The CDR3 DNA is TGTGCCAGCAGTGAATTCCGGGGGGATAATTCACCCCTCCACTTT.

This sequence joins TRBV19 and TRBJ1-2; maybe TRBD1 (5 bases). Germline V CDR1 and CDR2: LNHDA, SQIVND (reference sequence). The V and J ends lost 6 bases and 0 bases respectively, with 8 bases between them. The CDR3 covers 13 residues. In DNA form, the CDR3 reads TGTGCCAGTAGCGAGACAGCTAACTATGGCTACACCTTC. It codes for CASSETANYGYTF.

The rearrangement joins TRBV5-4 to TRBJ1-1, with D perhaps TRBD1 (6 bases). Trimming removed 3 bases at V and 3 bases at J, with 18 bases between. This CDR3 has 16 residues. Per the germline V gene, CDR1 is SGHNT and CDR2 is YYREEE (reference sequence). The CDR3 bases are TGTGCCAGCAGCTCCGCCCGAGACAGGAGCGACACTGAAGCTTTCTTT. Its protein product is CASSSARDRSDTEAFF.

This chain uses TRBV9 with TRBJ1-1; 7 positions agree with TRBD1. Germline V gene lookup returns CDR1 SGDLS and CDR2 YYNGEE. This CDR3 comprises 14 residues. After removal of 3 bases from V and 5 bases from J, the junction contained 7 bases not matched to a gene. CDR3 in amino acids: CASSGTGARTEAFF. As DNA, the CDR3 is TGTGCCAGCAGCGGTACAGGGGCGAGGACTGAAGCTTTCTTT.

CDR3 bases: TGTGCCAGCAGCCCCCGGGCGGGAGGGTTTCATAATGAGCAGTTCTTC. Residues: CASSPRAGGFHNEQFF. The V call is TRBV11-2, the J call TRBJ2-1, with 9 bases fitting TRBD2. Germline V CDR1 and CDR2: SGHAT, FQNNGV. After removal of 5 bases from V and 7 bases from J, the junction contained 12 bases not matched to a gene. The CDR3 is made up of 16 amino acids.

The chain uses TRBV7-9 and TRBJ2-7, with TRBD2 matching over 11 bases. The CDR3 extends over 14 amino acids. V was clipped by 4 bases and J by 4 bases; unmatched bases: 3. In germline, CDR1 is SEHNR, CDR2 FQNEAQ (reference sequence). For the CDR3, the DNA is TGTGCCAGCAGCTCACTAGCGGGAGTGTACGAGCAGTACTTC. It yields the protein CASSSLAGVYEQYF.

In its sample, this clone was seen a few times. The rearrangement joins TRBV5-5 to TRBJ2-1, with TRBD2 matching 12 bases. Unmatched junction bases numbered 10, after V lost 4 bases and J lost 8 bases. This CDR3 has 16 amino acids. Germline CDR1 SGHKS, CDR2 YYEKEE (reference sequence). This CDR3 reads CASSQLAGGPGYEQFF. CDR3 nucleotides: TGTGCCAGCAGCCAGCTAGCGGGAGGGCCTGGATATGAGCAGTTCTTC.

The genes are TRBV5-1 and TRBJ2-2; 8 positions match TRBD1. J was trimmed by 5 bases and V by 0 bases; bases with no gene match: 15. Germline CDR1 reads SGHRS; CDR2 reads YFSETQ. The CDR3 has 19 residues. The CDR3 DNA reads TGCGCCAGCAGCTTGGGCGTCAGGACAGGGAATATGGGGACCGGGGAGCTGTTTTTT. Translation gives CASSLGVRTGNMGTGELFF.

Only one count was recorded for this clone. The same CDR3 arises from other DNA sequences in this sample as well. J is TRBJ1-2 and V is TRBV11-2; D unclear. Germline CDR1 reads SGHAT; CDR2 reads FQNNGV. CDR3 length equals 13 residues. V lost 0 bases, J lost 2 bases, and 4 bases lay in between. The CDR3 sequence is CASSLDRNYGYTF. The CDR3 nucleotides read TGTGCCAGCAGCTTAGACAGGAACTATGGCTACACCTTC. The complete variable domain, with remaining parts taken from reference TRBV11-2 and TRBJ1-2, reads EAGVAQSPRYKIIEKRQSVAFWCNPISGHATLYWYQQILGQGPKLLIQFQNNGVVDDSQLPKDRFSAERLKGVDSTLKIQPAKLEDSAVYLCASSLDRNYGYTFGSGTRLTVV.

This clone occurred once. The chain uses TRBV6-5 and TRBJ2-1; TRBD2 aligns across 12 bases. The CDR3 is 14 residues long. Germline assignment: CDR1 MNHEY and CDR2 SVGAGI. DNA for the CDR3: TGTGGGTCTAGCGGGAGGGGTTCCTACAATGAGCAGTTCTTC. Translating gives CGSSGRGSYNEQFF.

The rearrangement uses TRBV2 and TRBJ2-2; 9 bases are a match to TRBD1. Looked up from germline, CDR1 is SNHLY and CDR2 is FYNNEI. Trimming cost V 10 bases and J 6 bases; bases outside gene matches: 12. This CDR3 is 15 amino acids long. The CDR3 protein is CATKLDRGIAGELFF. The DNA of the CDR3 is TGTGCCACTAAATTGGACAGGGGTATAGCCGGGGAGCTGTTTTTT.